This T cell receptor beta chain was sequenced during a study of cytomegalovirus exposure and HLA in healthy donors. The PCR ran on 60 Vbeta and 13 Jbeta primers. Produced via immunoSEQ multiplex PCR; TCRdb's table is partial and in-frame only. This sample's table reports roughly 57,000 clones. This CDR3 has 11 amino acids. Looked up from germline, CDR1 is SGHRS and CDR2 is YFSETQ. Trimming removed 2 bases at V and 5 bases at J, with 5 bases between. This chain uses TRBV5-1 with TRBJ2-7; D unclear. Sequencing was performed on PBMCs. This sequence was found in a woman aged 25 to 39 in good health and CMV-seropositive. CDR3: CASSFRDEQYF. The DNA for the CDR3 is TGCGCCAGCAGCTTCCGGGACGAGCAGTACTTC.